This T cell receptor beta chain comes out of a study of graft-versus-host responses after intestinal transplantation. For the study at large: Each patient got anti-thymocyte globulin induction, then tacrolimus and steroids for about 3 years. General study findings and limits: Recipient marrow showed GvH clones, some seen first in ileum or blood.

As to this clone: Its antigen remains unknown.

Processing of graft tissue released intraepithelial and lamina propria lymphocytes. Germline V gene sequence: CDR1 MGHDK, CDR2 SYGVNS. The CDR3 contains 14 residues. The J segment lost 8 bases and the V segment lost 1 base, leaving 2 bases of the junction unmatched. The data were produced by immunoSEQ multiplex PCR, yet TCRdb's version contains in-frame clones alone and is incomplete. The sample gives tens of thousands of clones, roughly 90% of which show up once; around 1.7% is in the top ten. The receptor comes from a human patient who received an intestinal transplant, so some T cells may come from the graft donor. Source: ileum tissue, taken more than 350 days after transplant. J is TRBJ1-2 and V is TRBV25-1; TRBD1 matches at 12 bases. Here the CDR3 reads CASSEWGTGGGYTF. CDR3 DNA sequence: TGTGCCAGCAGTGAATGGGGGACAGGGGGCGGCTACACCTTC.